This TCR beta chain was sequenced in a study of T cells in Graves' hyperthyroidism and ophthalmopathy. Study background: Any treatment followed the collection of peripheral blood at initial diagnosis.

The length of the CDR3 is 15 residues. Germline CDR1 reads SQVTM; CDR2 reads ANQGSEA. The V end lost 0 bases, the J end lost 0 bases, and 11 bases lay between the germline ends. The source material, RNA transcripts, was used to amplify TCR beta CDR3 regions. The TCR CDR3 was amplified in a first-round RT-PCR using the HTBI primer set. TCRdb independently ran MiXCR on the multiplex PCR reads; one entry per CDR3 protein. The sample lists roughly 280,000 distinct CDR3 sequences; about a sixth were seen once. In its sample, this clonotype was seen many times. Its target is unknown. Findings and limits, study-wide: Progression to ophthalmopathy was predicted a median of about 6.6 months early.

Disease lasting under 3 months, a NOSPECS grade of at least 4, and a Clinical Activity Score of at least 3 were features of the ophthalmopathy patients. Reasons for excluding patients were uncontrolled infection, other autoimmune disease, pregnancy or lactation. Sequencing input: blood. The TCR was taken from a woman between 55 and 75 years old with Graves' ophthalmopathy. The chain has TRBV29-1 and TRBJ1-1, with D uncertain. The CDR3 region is CSVEDRSGVNTEAFF. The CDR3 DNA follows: TGCAGCGTTGAAGATCGGTCGGGCGTGAACACTGAAGCTTTCTTT.